This TCR beta chain was retrieved from a study of molecular identifiers for immune sequencing clone quantification. TCRdb re-analysed the PCR reads in MiXCR, keeping a single row per CDR3 protein. The sample has over 550,000 distinct CDR3 sequences; about 25% are singletons. Germline V CDR1 and CDR2: SQVTM, ANQGSEA. The CDR3 has 11 residues. This clonotype was seen ten or more times. Mismatch with germline at one junction end may stem from a read error. The sample comprised naive CD8+ T cells from blood, with Jurkat cell RNA spiked in. Regarding subset: FACS-sorted CD8+CD4-CCR7+CD45RA+ naive T cells. This TCR derives from a human donor in good health. Some libraries in this study had Jurkat cell RNA spiked in. V and J are TRBV29-1 and TRBJ1-1, with D uncertain. For the CDR3, the DNA is TGCAGCGGTGAAAGTGACACTGAAGCTTTCTTT. The encoded protein is CSGESDTEAFF.